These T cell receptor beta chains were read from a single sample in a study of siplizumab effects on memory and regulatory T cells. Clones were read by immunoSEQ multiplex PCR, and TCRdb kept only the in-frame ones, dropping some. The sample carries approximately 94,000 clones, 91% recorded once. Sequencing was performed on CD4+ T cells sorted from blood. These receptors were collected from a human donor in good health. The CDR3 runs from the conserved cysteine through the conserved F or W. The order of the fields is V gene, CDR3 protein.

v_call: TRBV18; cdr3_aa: CASSTGSDSPLHF
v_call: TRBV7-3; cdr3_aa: CASSLTGARQGVRLTDTQYF
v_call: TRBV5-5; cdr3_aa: CASSFSVNTEAFF
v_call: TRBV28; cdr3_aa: CASSGTPQGPFGNEQFF
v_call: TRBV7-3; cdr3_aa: CASTVPRTSGGPGELFF
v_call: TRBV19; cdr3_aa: CASSPRGSTEAFF
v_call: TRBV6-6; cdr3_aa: CASSSSPGTGANVLTF
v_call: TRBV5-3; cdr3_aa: CARSTRDRGPYGYTF
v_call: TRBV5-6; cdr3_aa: CASSRGWRNTEAFF
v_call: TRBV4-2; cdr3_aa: CASSQGDRVQETQYF
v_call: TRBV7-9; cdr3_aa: CASSWDGSYNEQFF